The rows below give T cell receptor beta chains drawn from one sample of a study of radiation and T cells in renal cell carcinoma. Clones were sequenced by immunoSEQ multiplex PCR, and TCRdb holds only the in-frame ones, with some missing. The data hold over 85,000 clones, with about 85% observed a single time. Specimen: blood, collected from a patient whose treatment included radiotherapy and nephrectomy. The source is a man aged 45-65 years with renal cell carcinoma. CDR3s include the opening cysteine and the closing phenylalanine or tryptophan. Fields, in order: CDR3 protein, CDR3 DNA, J gene, D gene, V gene. A D gene is named only where the DNA matches it firmly.

CDR3aa: CASTSSGSMELETQYF; CDR3nt: TGTGCCAGCACCTCAAGCGGGAGTATGGAATTGGAGACCCAGTACTTC; j_gene: TRBJ2-5; d_gene: TRBD2; v_gene: TRBV5-6
CDR3aa: CASSVAGQTNEKLFF; CDR3nt: TGTGCCAGCAGCGTAGCTGGGCAAACTAATGAAAAACTGTTTTTT; j_gene: TRBJ1-4; d_gene: NA; v_gene: TRBV9
CDR3aa: CASNPGIYYGYTF; CDR3nt: TGCGCCAGCAATCCAGGGATCTACTATGGCTACACCTTC; j_gene: TRBJ1-2; d_gene: NA; v_gene: TRBV10-2
CDR3aa: CASSPLRRSTDTQYF; CDR3nt: TGTGCCAGCAGCCCCCTAAGAAGAAGCACAGATACGCAGTATTTT; j_gene: TRBJ2-3; d_gene: NA; v_gene: TRBV6-1
CDR3aa: CAWNRGPSDTQYF; CDR3nt: TGTGCCTGGAACAGGGGGCCGTCAGATACGCAGTATTTT; j_gene: TRBJ2-3; d_gene: TRBD1; v_gene: TRBV30
CDR3aa: CASINPTGFEETQYF; CDR3nt: TGCGCCAGCATTAACCCGACCGGGTTCGAGGAGACCCAGTACTTC; j_gene: TRBJ2-5; d_gene: NA; v_gene: TRBV10-1
CDR3aa: CAWSAPGHGQYF; CDR3nt: TGTGCCTGGAGTGCCCCGGGACACGGCCAGTACTTC; j_gene: TRBJ2-5; d_gene: NA; v_gene: TRBV30
CDR3aa: CASSLRQGSYEQYF; CDR3nt: TGCGCCAGCAGCTTGCGACAGGGTTCCTACGAGCAGTACTTC; j_gene: TRBJ2-7; d_gene: TRBD1; v_gene: TRBV5-1
CDR3aa: CSVGLGLQKCTNEKLFF; CDR3nt: TGCAGCGTTGGGCTAGGACTTCAAAAGTGCACTAATGAAAAACTGTTTTTT; j_gene: TRBJ1-4; d_gene: NA; v_gene: TRBV29-1
CDR3aa: CASSVRERTDTQYF; CDR3nt: TGTGCCAGCAGCGTCAGGGAGCGAACAGATACGCAGTATTTT; j_gene: TRBJ2-3; d_gene: NA; v_gene: TRBV9
CDR3aa: CASSPERAGYEQYF; CDR3nt: TGTGCCAGCAGCCCAGAAAGGGCAGGCTACGAGCAGTACTTC; j_gene: TRBJ2-7; d_gene: NA; v_gene: TRBV7-8
CDR3aa: CASSGGDSRYGYTF; CDR3nt: TGTGCCAGCAGCGGAGGGGACAGCCGGTATGGCTACACCTTC; j_gene: TRBJ1-2; d_gene: TRBD1; v_gene: TRBV7-9